What follows are 18 T cell receptor beta chains derived from one specimen sequenced in a study of shared clonotypes between healthy human individuals. TCRdb keeps only in-frame clones here, not all; method: immunoSEQ multiplex PCR. The sample holds just over 2,000,000 clones, about 95% seen once. Naive CD8 cells comprised CD45RO-negative, CCR7-positively selected cells, excluding terminally differentiated effector memory CD45RA+ cells. Sequenced input: naive CD8+ T cells sorted from blood. Source of these receptors: a man aged 18 to 29 in good health.

As to this clone: The sample holds other DNA sequences that translate to the same CDR3. CDR3 protein: CASSQGGNEQFF. The CDR3 DNA reads TGTGCCAGCAGCCAAGGGGGAAATGAGCAGTTCTTC. The chain is built from TRBV14 and TRBJ2-1, with D hard to call. CDR3 size: 12 residues. Looked up from germline, CDR1 is SGHDN and CDR2 is FVKESK. Trimming removed 1 base at V and 7 bases at J, with 5 bases between.

In regard to this clone: Other nucleotide sequences from this sample produce the same CDR3. This chain links TRBV7-8 with TRBJ2-7; 9 bases align to TRBD1. Trimming cost V 5 bases and J 0 bases; bases outside gene matches: 5. The CDR3 totals 15 residues. Germline V gives CDR1 SGHVS, CDR2 FQNEAQ. The CDR3 here is CASSLGQGSSYEQYF. The DNA of the CDR3 is TGTGCCAGCAGCCTTGGACAGGGGAGCTCCTACGAGCAGTACTTC. The variable domain in full, with the rest retrieved from reference TRBV7-8 and TRBJ2-7, is GAGVSQSPRYKVAKRGQDVALRCDPISGHVSLFWYQQALGQGPEFLTYFQNEAQLDKSGLPSDRFFAERPEGSVSTLKIQRTQQEDSAVYLCASSLGQGSSYEQYFGPGTRLTVT.

This sequence joins TRBV28 and TRBJ2-3; D perhaps matches TRBD1 (6 bases). CDR3 length: 14 residues. V lost 2 bases and J 4 bases, leaving 10 bases between the germline ends. Germline CDR1 MDHEN, CDR2 SYDVKM. For the CDR3, the DNA is TGTGCCAGCAGTTTACAAGGGGGAGCAGATACGCAGTATTTT. As protein: CASSLQGGADTQYF.

The gene calls are TRBV5-1 and TRBJ1-2, with D perhaps matching TRBD1 (5 bases). Trimming left V 0 bases short and J 5 bases short, with 17 bases between. In germline, CDR1 is SGHRS, CDR2 YFSETQ. CDR3 length equals 16 residues. CDR3 in amino acids: CASSLAGTSGGYGYTF. CDR3 coding DNA: TGCGCCAGCAGCTTGGCAGGGACGTCCGGGGGTTATGGCTACACCTTC.

The J gene is TRBJ2-2, the V gene TRBV27; a weak D match, TRBD2 (6 bases). This CDR3 has 16 residues. V was shortened by 6 bases and J by 0 bases, with 14 bases between the two germline ends. CDR1 is MNHEY and CDR2 is SMNVEV in the germline V gene (reference sequence). Here the CDR3 reads CASSTGTVANTGELFF. CDR3 nucleotide sequence: TGTGCCAGCAGCACTGGGACTGTCGCGAACACCGGGGAGCTGTTTTTT.

About this clone: The same CDR3 arises from other DNA sequences in this sample as well. DNA of the CDR3: TGTGCCAGCAGCTTAGCGGGACAGGGAGACGGCTACACCTTC. Its protein is CASSLAGQGDGYTF. The rearrangement uses TRBV7-9 and TRBJ1-2; 9 bases align to TRBD1. Trimming at V came to 0 bases and at J to 8 bases, leaving 4 bases not matched to a gene. CDR3 length equals 14 residues. Germline-derived CDR1 and CDR2 are SEHNR and FQNEAQ (reference sequence).

The V gene is TRBV19, the J gene TRBJ2-1; 11 bases are shared with TRBD1. Germline CDR1 and CDR2: LNHDA and SQIVND (reference sequence). Trimming took 5 bases from V and 5 from J; bases not matched to a gene: 5. The CDR3 is made up of 15 amino acids. The DNA for the CDR3 is TGTGCCAGTAGTCCCTGGGACAGGGGGGACAATGAGCAGTTCTTC. It codes for CASSPWDRGDNEQFF. The whole variable domain, filled in from reference TRBV19 and TRBJ2-1, reads DGGITQSPKYLFRKEGQNVTLSCEQNLNHDAMYWYRQDPGQGLRLIYYSQIVNDFQKGDIAEGYSVSREKKESFPLTVTSAQKNPTAFYLCASSPWDRGDNEQFFGPGTRLTVL.

The genes are TRBV9 and TRBJ1-1, with D unclear. Looked up from germline, CDR1 is SGDLS and CDR2 is YYNGEE. V lost 7 bases and J lost 2, with 15 bases in between. This CDR3 is built from 14 residues. The CDR3 protein is CASGHGGPNTEAFF. The CDR3 bases are TGTGCCAGCGGCCATGGAGGCCCTAACACTGAAGCTTTCTTT.

The chain is built from TRBV10-3 and TRBJ2-7; 9 bases align to TRBD1. The CDR3 runs 14 residues. Germline lookup yields CDR1 ENHRY and CDR2 SYGVKD. V dropped 10 bases and J dropped 2; count of bases not matched to a gene: 9. The CDR3 region has the DNA TGTGCCACCGACCCGACAGGGGGACCCTACGAGCAGTACTTC. Protein sequence: CATDPTGGPYEQYF.

This clone was seen a single time. The chain links TRBV29-1 to TRBJ1-2, with a possible D match to TRBD1 (5 bases). Trimming removed 2 bases from V and 1 base from J, with 8 bases in between. The V gene's germline CDR1 is SQVTM and CDR2 ANQGSEA. The CDR3 runs 13 residues. The CDR3 sequence: CSVEPQGNYGYTF. In DNA form, the CDR3 reads TGCAGCGTTGAACCCCAGGGTAACTATGGCTACACCTTC.

The rearrangement uses TRBV4-3 and TRBJ2-4; 10 bases are shared with TRBD1. Germline-derived CDR1 and CDR2 are LGHNA and YSLEER. J was trimmed by 1 base and V by 3 bases; bases with no gene match: 3. The CDR3 length is 16 residues. The CDR3 loop reads CASSQGTGEAKNIQYF. The CDR3 coding sequence is TGCGCCAGCAGCCAGGGGACAGGGGAGGCCAAAAACATTCAGTACTTC.

V and J are TRBV30 and TRBJ2-1; 7 bases fit TRBD2. The ends lost 1 base at V and 6 bases at J; junction bases unmatched: 6. CDR3 length: 14 residues. CDR1 is GTSNPN and CDR2 is SVGIG in the germline V gene (reference sequence). CDR3 in DNA: TGTGCCTGGAGTGGCGTGGGAGGGCCCAATGAGCAGTTCTTC. Protein sequence: CAWSGVGGPNEQFF. The whole variable domain, filled in from reference TRBV30 and TRBJ2-1, reads SQTIHQWPATLVQPVGSPLSLECTVEGTSNPNLYWYRQAAGRGLQLLFYSVGIGQISSEVPQNLSASRPQDRQFILSSKKLLLSDSGFYLCAWSGVGGPNEQFFGPGTRLTVL.

The chain is built from TRBV27 and TRBJ2-7; 8 nucleotides align to TRBD1. The CDR3 contains 16 residues. Germline CDR1 is MNHEY and CDR2 is SMNVEV (reference sequence). V was clipped by 3 bases and J by 4 bases; unmatched bases: 11. The CDR3 reads CASSFGVDRVSYEQYF. The CDR3 nucleotides are TGTGCCAGCAGTTTTGGGGTGGACAGGGTATCTTACGAGCAGTACTTC.

The genes are TRBV5-4 and TRBJ1-1; no definite D call. The CDR3 spans 14 residues. Germline CDR1 is SGHNT and CDR2 is YYREEE (reference sequence). V dropped 4 bases and J dropped 0 bases, with 10 bases sitting between them. The CDR3, as DNA: TGTGCCAGCAGCCGAGGAAACATGAACACTGAAGCTTTCTTT. Its translation is CASSRGNMNTEAFF.

The chain combines TRBV19 with TRBJ2-3; possible D gene TRBD2, 5 bases. Germline lookup yields CDR1 LNHDA and CDR2 SQIVND (reference sequence). With 3 bases removed from V and 0 bases from J, the gap between germline ends came to 10 bases. The CDR3 runs 15 residues. CDR3 sequence: CASSMGGGSTDTQYF. The CDR3 coding sequence is TGTGCCAGTAGTATGGGTGGAGGTAGCACAGATACGCAGTATTTT.

The V call is TRBV6-1, the J call TRBJ2-3, with 7 positions matching TRBD1. J was trimmed by 4 bases and V by 1 base; bases with no gene match: 8. The CDR3 has 16 residues. Germline values: CDR1 MNHNS, CDR2 SASEGT. The CDR3 DNA sequence: TGTGCCAGCAGTGAAGACAGGGGAAGCGAAGCAGATACGCAGTATTTT. It yields the protein CASSEDRGSEADTQYF.

The chain links TRBV6-1 to TRBJ1-2, with TRBD1 matching 8 bases. The CDR3 length is 15 residues. The germline CDR1 and CDR2 sequences are MNHNS and SASEGT. V was pared by 4 bases and J by 3 bases, with 7 bases of the junction left unmatched. The CDR3 nucleotides read TGTGCCAGCAGTGGCCGGGACAGGACTTACTATGGCTACACCTTC. Encoded protein: CASSGRDRTYYGYTF.

The chain recombines TRBV25-1 with TRBJ1-2; TRBD1 aligns across 8 bases. Germline loops: CDR1 MGHDK, CDR2 SYGVNS. V dropped 0 bases and J dropped 3; count of bases not matched to a gene: 3. The CDR3 sequence is 15 residues long. Here the CDR3 DNA reads TGTGCCAGCAGTGAATATGAGACAGGGGACTATGGCTACACCTTC. The encoded protein is CASSEYETGDYGYTF.